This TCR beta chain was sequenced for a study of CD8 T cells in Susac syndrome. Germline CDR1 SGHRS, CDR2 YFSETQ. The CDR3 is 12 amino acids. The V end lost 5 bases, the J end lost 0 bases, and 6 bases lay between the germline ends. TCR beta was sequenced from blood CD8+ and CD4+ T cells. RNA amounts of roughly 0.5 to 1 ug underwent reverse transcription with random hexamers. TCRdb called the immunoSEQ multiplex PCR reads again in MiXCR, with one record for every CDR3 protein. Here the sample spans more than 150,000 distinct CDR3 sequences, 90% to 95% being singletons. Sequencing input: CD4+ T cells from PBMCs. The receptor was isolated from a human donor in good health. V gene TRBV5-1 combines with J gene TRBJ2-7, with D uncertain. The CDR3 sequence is CASRQTSYEQYF. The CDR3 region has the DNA TGCGCCAGCAGACAGACCTCCTACGAGCAGTACTTC.